This T cell receptor (beta chain) came from a study of Graves' ophthalmopathy and Graves' hyperthyroidism. The CDR3 spans 15 residues. V was pared by 5 bases and J by 9 bases, with 22 bases between. Germline CDR1 reads SEHNR; CDR2 reads FQNEAQ (reference sequence). Only a few counts were recorded for this clonotype. This may be a read error: a much more frequent sequence differs by one nucleotide. The sequenced template was RNA, covering the TCR beta CDR3 region. Second-round multiplex PCR came after first-round RT-PCR with HTBI primers. TCRdb reprocessed the multiplex PCR reads with MiXCR, giving one entry per CDR3 protein. The sample holds 400,000 to 450,000 distinct CDR3 sequences, 20% to 25% seen once.

The sample taken for sequencing was peripheral blood. This sequence originates from a woman between 18 and 29 years old with stable Graves' hyperthyroidism. The genes are TRBV7-9 and TRBJ2-5; D is possibly TRBD1 (7 bases). CDR3 in amino acids: CASSRGTAKGEAQYF. The DNA of the CDR3 is TGTGCCAGCAGCCGGGGGACAGCCAAGGGTGAGGCCCAGTACTTC.